This T cell receptor (beta chain) was captured by sequencing in a study of T cell responses to AZD1222 COVID-19 vaccine. Overall study findings and caveats: A mostly white British donor set with more females was recruited, and clonal diversity was possibly underestimated. In all cases, repertoires were sampled only after the peak T cell response. Spike-spanning, vaccine-associated CD4 TCRs were dominant at 160-218 and 743-854. Two AZD1222 doses significantly raised spike-specific TCR breadth and depth over controls.

Of note for this clone: The antigen is not known.

Produced via immunoSEQ multiplex PCR; TCRdb's table is partial and in-frame only. The data show around 220,000 clones, less than 95% seen once. Germline values: CDR1 MNHEY, CDR2 SVGAGI. The CDR3 covers 13 residues. Trimming removed 6 bases at V and 1 base at J, with 9 bases between. This sequence was found in an adult who received the MenACWY meningococcal vaccine as a control. The sequences come from peripheral blood, collected 28 days after the second dose of the MenACWY control vaccine. The rearrangement uses TRBV6-5 and TRBJ2-5, with D hard to call. CDR3 sequence: CASRSRTQETQYF. Written as DNA, the CDR3 is TGTGCCAGCAGAAGTAGGACCCAAGAGACCCAGTACTTC.